This T cell receptor (beta chain) was observed in a study of T-cell reconstitution after alpha-beta-depleted transplantation in children (dated by TCRdb to the mid-2010s). For the study in its entirety: T-cell immune reconstitution after TCRalphabeta/CD19-depleted allogeneic hematopoietic cell transplantation in children was quantitatively tracked in the study by means of TCR repertoire profiling.

The treatment or condition label corresponds to: allogeneic hematopoietic cell transplantation with graft depleted of TCRalphabeta T cells and CD19 B cells. TCRalphabeta/CD19-depleted allogeneic hematopoietic cell grafts were given to the transplant recipients, all of whom were children. Including the terminal cysteine and phenylalanine, the CDR3 comprises 15 residues. Just the 45-base CDR3 DNA is kept, in frame starting at base 1. The library was prepared using PCR. These reads were obtained on an Illumina HiSeq 2500. Molecular barcoding was employed in the preparation of TCR libraries, with unique molecular identifiers being used to normalize TCRbeta repertoire quantification. TCRdb trimmed the raw reads at Q25, called clones with MiXCR and kept productive beta chains. Each CDR3 protein gets just one entry, which takes the most common genes and DNA from the rows behind it. The sample table records about 980,000 distinct CDR3 sequences; roughly 29% of these occur just once. The ten largest account for over 25% of the sample.

What the research found in general, with its limitations: In some patients, the high TCRbeta diversity seen at day 60 was put down to recipient T cells and intrathymic progenitors that had survived conditioning. Hyperexpanded clone frequencies declined over subsequent months; after one year, T-cell counts and TCRbeta diversity were mostly attributed to newly produced T cells. The apparently early alphabetaT-cell count recovery about two months after transplant was reportedly dependent on only several hundred rapidly expanded clones derived from non-depleted graft cells.

A remark on this clonotype: There is no known antigen for this receptor. No quality values exist for individual bases; no much larger clone is one base distant.

The source of this sequence is a boy younger than two who had a stem cell transplant for SCID, so the T cells may come from the graft donor. Sample: PBMCs, mostly from graft donor cells, taken 360 days after TCRalphabeta/CD19-depleted stem cell transplant. The sequence links TRBV21-1 to TRBJ1-2; the D segment call TRBD1 is taken from the table without a DNA check. TRBV21-1 corresponds to a pseudogene. The sequenced DNA is TGTGCCAGCAGCAAAGTGGGGGCGGAAAACGGGGGCTACACCTTC. Translation gives CASSKVGAENGGYTF.